This entry lists 18 T cell receptor beta chains sequenced from one sample in a study of T cells in Graves' hyperthyroidism and ophthalmopathy. TCR beta CDR3 regions were amplified from RNA transcripts. First-round RT-PCR with HTBI primers amplified the TCR CDR3 region. From the multiplex PCR reads, TCRdb called clonotypes with MiXCR, one entry per CDR3 protein. The sample holds about 530,000 distinct CDR3 sequences, 17% seen once. Sequenced: blood. Receptors were obtained from a woman younger than 35 with Graves' ophthalmopathy.

In its sample, this clonotype was seen a few times. The chain has TRBV7-9 and TRBJ1-4; the D is unclear. The CDR3 length is 14 residues. CDR1 and CDR2 (germline): SEHNR, FQNEAQ (reference sequence). Trimming left V 4 bases short and J 0 bases short, with 6 bases between. CDR3 protein: CASSSTTTNEKLFF. As DNA, the CDR3 is TGTGCCAGCAGCTCCACCACAACTAATGAAAAACTGTTTTTT.

There are many counts of this clonotype. The gene calls are TRBV5-1 and TRBJ1-1; weak D call: TRBD1 (6 bases). V gave up 1 base and J gave up 5 bases, with 15 bases separating them. CDR1 SGHRS and CDR2 YFSETQ come from the germline V gene. The CDR3 extends over 15 amino acids. DNA of the CDR3: TGCGCCAGCAGCTTGACAGGGTTTGGTTTAACTGAAGCTTTCTTT. This sequence encodes CASSLTGFGLTEAFF.

This clonotype has a count of ten or more. The chain joins TRBV15 to TRBJ1-1; D is possibly TRBD1 (5 bases). This CDR3 has 14 amino acids. Germline CDR1 and CDR2: LNHNV and YYDKDF (reference sequence). Trimming removed 4 bases from V and 1 base from J, with 10 bases in between. CDR3 sequence: CATSNPTANTEAFF. CDR3 bases: TGTGCCACCAGCAACCCGACAGCGAACACTGAAGCTTTCTTT.

J is TRBJ2-7 and V is TRBV30, with 8 bases matching TRBD1. Germline assignment: CDR1 GTSNPN and CDR2 SVGIG (reference sequence). The V and J ends lost 1 base and 6 bases, in that order; junction bases with no gene match: 11. The CDR3 sequence is 15 residues long. CDR3 in amino acids: CAWSGSGTGRLEQYF. DNA of the CDR3: TGTGCCTGGAGTGGGTCCGGGACAGGCCGCCTCGAGCAGTACTTC.

As regards this clonotype: One base away lies a much larger clone, so this may be a sequencing read error. The V and J genes are TRBV20-1 and TRBJ2-7; D gene unclear. CDR1 and CDR2 from the germline V gene are DFQATT and SNEGSKA (reference sequence). The CDR3 contains 13 residues. The CDR3 DNA is TGCAGTGCTAGACTCCCCCACTCCTACGAGCGGTACTTC. Translated, it gives CSARLPHSYERYF.

This clonotype was observed a handful of times. The rearrangement links TRBV5-8 to TRBJ1-1; TRBD1 matches 11 bases. The ends lost 0 bases at V and 5 bases at J; junction bases unmatched: 3. Germline CDR1 and CDR2: SGHTS and YDEGEE. This CDR3 is 15 amino acids long. The CDR3 spells CASSLAGTGGTEAFF. CDR3 DNA: TGTGCCAGCAGCTTGGCGGGGACAGGGGGAACTGAAGCTTTCTTT.

About this clonotype itself: One base away lies a much larger clone, so this may be a sequencing read error. The chain employs TRBV29-1 and TRBJ2-7, with D possibly being TRBD1 (6 bases). Germline V gene lookup returns CDR1 SQVTM and CDR2 ANQGSEA. CDR3 size: 15 residues. The CDR3 DNA reads as TGCAGCGTTGTAAAGGGGGACGGTATTACCTACGGGCAGTACTTC. Amino acid sequence: CSVVKGDGITYGQYF.

The sample holds many counts of this clonotype. The germline gene is not matched at one end of the junction; a read error may be the cause. This chain connects TRBV28 to TRBJ2-7, with D possibly being TRBD1 (5 bases). The CDR3 is 17 amino acids. Germline CDR1 and CDR2: MDHEN and SYDVKM. CDR3 sequence (DNA): TGTGCCAGCAGTTCCCTTCAGCTGGACAAAAAACTCCACGAGCAATACTTC. This translates into CASSSLQLDKKLHEQYF.

This clonotype was counted a few times. The chain uses TRBV27 and TRBJ2-7; no definite D call. Germline CDR1 reads MNHEY; CDR2 reads SMNVEV (reference sequence). This CDR3 is 13 amino acids long. Trimming pared 6 bases from V and 0 bases from J, leaving 9 bases between. CDR3: CASSYRYSYEQYF. Here the CDR3 DNA reads TGTGCCAGCAGCTATAGATACTCCTACGAGCAGTACTTC.

This clonotype came up many times. This chain links TRBV7-8 with TRBJ2-2; possible D gene TRBD1, 6 bases. The germline V and J ends were trimmed by 3 bases and 2 bases, with 10 bases remaining between them. This CDR3 is 15 amino acids long. Germline V gene lookup returns CDR1 SGHVS and CDR2 FQNEAQ. CDR3 loop: CASSFGRGNTGELFF. The DNA of the CDR3 is TGTGCCAGCAGCTTCGGCAGGGGTAACACCGGGGAGCTGTTTTTT.

This clonotype was detected a few times. One end of the junction fails to match germline, which may point to a read error. V usage is TRBV6-2 or TRBV6-3 and J usage is TRBJ2-7; the D gene is possibly TRBD2 (6 bases). Germline lookup yields CDR1 MNHEY and CDR2 SVGEGT. The length of the CDR3 is 14 residues. The CDR3 region has the DNA TGTGCCAGCAGCCCCCCCCGGGACTCCTCCGAGCAGTACTTC. This gives the protein CASSPPRDSSEQYF.

This clonotype was seen at least ten times. The chain couples TRBV6-2 or TRBV6-3 to TRBJ1-1; D remains ambiguous. Germline assignment: CDR1 MNHEY and CDR2 SVGEGT. The CDR3 has 13 amino acids. Between the trimmed V and J ends, which lost 10 bases and 3 bases, there was a span of 15 bases. CDR3 residues: CANERGGDTEAFF. CDR3 sequence (DNA): TGTGCCAACGAGCGAGGTGGCGACACTGAAGCTTTCTTT.

This clonotype turned up a few times. The chain carries TRBV6-5 and TRBJ2-7; no clear D. Between the trimmed V and J ends, which lost 2 bases and 5 bases, there was a span of 4 bases. CDR1 is MNHEY, CDR2 SVGAGI, per germline. The CDR3 length is 11 residues. CDR3 nucleotides: TGTGCCAGCAGTTACGGACACGAGCAGTACTTC. Amino acid sequence: CASSYGHEQYF.

CDR3 protein: CASSPRTGDTDTQYF. The CDR3 DNA reads TGTGCCAGCAGCCCGAGGACAGGGGACACAGATACGCAGTATTTT. The chain has TRBV4-2 and TRBJ2-3; 9 bases match TRBD1. With V trimmed by 4 bases and J by 2 bases, 4 bases remained unmatched. CDR3 length equals 15 residues. Germline V gene sequence: CDR1 LGHNA, CDR2 YNFKEQ.

The chain joins TRBV6-4 to TRBJ2-3, with 10 bases lining up with TRBD2. Germline V gene data show CDR1 as MRHNA and CDR2 as SNTAGT. Trimming cost V 5 bases and J 4 bases; bases outside gene matches: 6. The length of the CDR3 is 15 residues. Here the CDR3 reads CASSSSGGAPDTQYF. Written as DNA, the CDR3 is TGTGCCAGCAGTTCGAGCGGGGGGGCCCCAGATACGCAGTATTTT.

With regard to this clonotype: This clone may be a read error of a much larger clone one base away. V is TRBV7-9 and J is TRBJ1-1; no clear D. Germline lookup yields CDR1 SEHNR and CDR2 FQNEAQ (reference sequence). The CDR3 runs to 13 residues. Written as DNA, the CDR3 is TGTGCCAGCGGCTTAATTCCGAACACTGAAGCTTTCTTT. Encoded protein: CASGLIPNTEAFF.

The chain joins TRBV7-6 to TRBJ2-5, with 7 bases matching TRBD1. Germline V gene sequence: CDR1 SGHVS, CDR2 FNYEAQ. V trimming: 5 bases; J trimming: 5 bases; junction bases outside the gene matches: 8. The CDR3 is 14 residues long. The CDR3 bases are TGTGCCAGCAGCCCACAGGGGTCTTGGGAGACCCAGTACTTC. Translated: CASSPQGSWETQYF.

This clonotype was counted many times. CDR3 sequence: CASSFGTSVYEQYF. CDR3 DNA sequence: TGTGCCAGCAGTTTCGGGACTAGCGTCTACGAGCAGTACTTC. V usage is TRBV27 and J usage is TRBJ2-7, with TRBD2 identical over 10 bases. Germline CDR1 reads MNHEY; CDR2 reads SMNVEV (reference sequence). V lost 3 bases to trimming and J lost 3 bases; unmatched junction nucleotides: 2. The CDR3 is 14 residues long.